A selection of T cell receptor beta chains follows, all from one sample in a study of shared clonotypes between healthy human individuals. The protocol was immunoSEQ multiplex PCR, while the TCRdb copy is restricted to in-frame clones and leaves out a portion. The profile covers some 2.1 million clones, with about 94% appearing a single time and approximately 1.7% taken by the ten largest. Input material: naive CD8+ T cells from PBMCs. The source of these receptors is a man younger than 35 in good health. Some clones in this sample may be carry-over from other donors' samples. Both conserved end residues are part of each CDR3. The D gene is left open where the match is weak. Some rows have no size entry. The others give once, few or many, or a class for an expanded clone.

TRBV28,NA,TRBJ1-1,15,NA,TGTGCCAGCAGTCCCCAGGAGATCTCGAGCACTGAAGCTTTCTTT,CASSPQEISSTEAFF
TRBV7-9,NA,TRBJ2-1,14,TRBD2,TGTGCCAGCAGCTTAAGGGCTAGCGGCAATGAGCAGTTCTTC,CASSLRASGNEQFF
TRBV7-9,NA,TRBJ2-7,15,NA,TGTGCCAGCAGCTTCCCACAGGCACTCTCCTACGAGCAGTACTTC,CASSFPQALSYEQYF
TRBV7-3,NA,TRBJ2-7,16,TRBD2,TGTGCCAGCAGCCAGGGACCTAGCGGGAGCTTATACGAGCAGTACTTC,CASSQGPSGSLYEQYF
TRBV28,NA,TRBJ1-2,13,TRBD1,TGTGCCAGCAGTTTACGGGGGACAGAAGGCTACACCTTC,CASSLRGTEGYTF
TRBV7-9,NA,TRBJ2-7,12,NA,TGTGCCAGCAGCTTTCCGATGCACGAGCAGTACTTC,CASSFPMHEQYF
TRBV9,NA,TRBJ1-2,15,NA,TGTGCCAGCAGCGTAGATCTCCCAGCTCCCTATGGCTACACCTTC,CASSVDLPAPYGYTF
TRBV16,once,TRBJ1-1,15,TRBD1,TGTGCCAGCAGCCAACTGGGACAGGGATACACTGAAGCTTTCTTT,CASSQLGQGYTEAFF
TRBV6-5,NA,TRBJ2-2,12,NA,TGTGCCAGCCGGTTATACACCGGGGAGCTGTTTTTT,CASRLYTGELFF
TRBV6-5,NA,TRBJ2-5,15,NA,TGTGCCAGCAGTCCGAGAACCCTTTCCAGGGAGACCCAGTACTTC,CASSPRTLSRETQYF
TRBV5-6,NA,TRBJ1-1,13,TRBD1,TGTGCCAGCAGCTGGGACAGGGAACGTGAAGCTTTCTTT,CASSWDREREAFF
TRBV5-6,once,TRBJ2-4,13,NA,TGTGCCAGCAGCACAACCGGAGGGGCCAACGTGTACTTC,CASSTTGGANVYF
TRBV4-1,NA,TRBJ1-1,12,NA,TGCGCCAGCAGCCAAGGGCAGGTTGAAGCTTTCTTT,CASSQGQVEAFF
TRBV18,NA,TRBJ2-5,16,TRBD1,TGTGCCAGCTCACCTTCCTATGGGACAGGGATGGAGACCCAGTACTTC,CASSPSYGTGMETQYF
TRBV19,NA,TRBJ1-5,14,NA,TGTGCCAGTAGTCAGGGAGGGAGCAATCAGCCCCAGCATTTT,CASSQGGSNQPQHF
TRBV5-1,NA,TRBJ1-4,14,NA,TGCGCCAGCAGCCGCCCCGGATATAATGAAAAACTGTTTTTT,CASSRPGYNEKLFF
TRBV6-5,NA,TRBJ1-4,15,NA,TGTGCCAGCAGTTACCGACAGACAACTAATGAAAAACTGTTTTTT,CASSYRQTTNEKLFF
TRBV27,NA,TRBJ2-6,15,NA,TGTGCCAGCAGTTTATTGAGTGAAGGGGCCAACGTCCTGACTTTC,CASSLLSEGANVLTF
TRBV5-1,NA,TRBJ2-7,14,NA,TGCGCCAGCAGCTTGGAAAAGGTGATCGACGAGCAGTACTTC,CASSLEKVIDEQYF
TRBV10-3,NA,TRBJ2-7,13,TRBD1,TGTGCCATCAGTGGGACAGGGCCCTACGAGCAGTACTTC,CAISGTGPYEQYF
TRBV7-9,NA,TRBJ1-2,14,NA,TGTGCCAGCAGCGTCCGGGACGTAATCCGAGGCTACACCTTC,CASSVRDVIRGYTF
TRBV7-9,few,TRBJ1-2,11,NA,TGTGCCAGCAGCTTCGACTATGGCTACACCTTC,CASSFDYGYTF
TRBV5-8,NA,TRBJ1-5,14,NA,TGTGCCAGCAGCTTAAGAGGGGTCAATCAGCCCCAGCATTTT,CASSLRGVNQPQHF
TRBV11-2,NA,TRBJ1-1,15,NA,TGTGCCAGCAGCTTATATCAGAACCCGAACACTGAAGCTTTCTTT,CASSLYQNPNTEAFF
TRBV9,NA,TRBJ1-2,15,NA,TGTGCCAGCAGCGTAGGATCCACCAGCGGGGGAGGCTACACCTTC,CASSVGSTSGGGYTF
TRBV2,NA,TRBJ2-7,13,NA,TGTGCCAGCAGTGACCCCCGACTTGAGGAGCAGTACTTC,CASSDPRLEEQYF
TRBV5-4,once,TRBJ2-7,15,NA,TGTGCCAGCAGCTTGGGGGCTAGTGGATTTGACGAGCAGTACTTC,CASSLGASGFDEQYF
TRBV13,once,TRBJ2-7,13,TRBD1,TGTGCCAGCAGCTCCCAGGGGGCCACCGCACAGTACTTC,CASSSQGATAQYF
TRBV28,NA,TRBJ2-3,16,TRBD1,TGTGCCAGCAGCCAAATGGGACAGGGGGAGAGGGATACGCAGTATTTT,CASSQMGQGERDTQYF
TRBV5-6,NA,TRBJ2-4,15,NA,TGTGCCAGCAGCTTGGGGGTCGCGGCCAAAAACATTCAGTACTTC,CASSLGVAAKNIQYF
TRBV6-6,NA,TRBJ2-7,12,NA,TGTGCCAGCAGTACAGGGATCTACGAGCAGTACTTC,CASSTGIYEQYF
TRBV18,NA,TRBJ2-2,16,NA,TGTGCCAGCTCACCACCCAGGGTGTCTTTTGCCGGGGAGCTGTTTTTT,CASSPPRVSFAGELFF
TRBV11-2,NA,TRBJ2-1,16,NA,TGTGCCAGCAGCTTAGGTATCCACCGGTCCTACAATGAGCAGTTCTTC,CASSLGIHRSYNEQFF
TRBV6-1,once,TRBJ1-2,16,TRBD1,TGTGCCAGCAGTGTTCTTGTAGTACAGGGGGACTATGGCTACACCTTC,CASSVLVVQGDYGYTF
TRBV5-4,few,TRBJ2-2,14,NA,TGTGCCAGCAGCGGGCTAGGTCCCACCGGGGAGCTGTTTTTT,CASSGLGPTGELFF
TRBV28,NA,TRBJ2-7,13,NA,TGTGCCAGCCATGAAACAGGAACCTACGAGCAGTACTTC,CASHETGTYEQYF
TRBV10-3,NA,TRBJ2-3,13,NA,TGTGCCATCAGTGAGTCGGCTAGCCCCCGTCGGTATTTT,CAISESASPRRYF
TRBV13,NA,TRBJ2-5,15,TRBD2,TGTGCCAGCAGCTTAAGGCTAGCGGTTCAAGAGACCCAGTACTTC,CASSLRLAVQETQYF
TRBV7-8,NA,TRBJ1-1,16,NA,TGTGCCAGCAGCTTAGGCCCCTTCCCAGGGAGCACTGAAGCTTTCTTT,CASSLGPFPGSTEAFF
TRBV29-1,NA,TRBJ2-7,14,TRBD1,TGCAGCGTCGAGGGGGCGACCTCCACCTACGAGCAGTACTTC,CSVEGATSTYEQYF
TRBV5-6,NA,TRBJ2-5,17,NA,TGTGCCAGCAGCCCTTGGTGGGGTCGCGCACCGCAAGAGACCCAGTACTTC,CASSPWWGRAPQETQYF
TRBV27,NA,TRBJ2-7,16,NA,TGTGCCAGCAGTTTATTGCGGCCGAATCTTCCCTACGAGCAGTACTTC,CASSLLRPNLPYEQYF
TRBV5-4,NA,TRBJ2-3,16,NA,TGTGCCAGCAGCTCCGCCGACAGGCAGACAAAGGATACGCAGTATTTT,CASSSADRQTKDTQYF
TRBV27,NA,TRBJ2-4,18,NA,TGTGCCAGCAGTTCGCTCTATCGGGACAGTTTAGCGGAAAACATTCAGTACTTC,CASSSLYRDSLAENIQYF
TRBV18,NA,TRBJ2-1,15,NA,TGTGCCAGCTCACGCGACGAGGGTACGGACAATGAGCAGTTCTTC,CASSRDEGTDNEQFF
TRBV2,NA,TRBJ2-7,13,NA,TGTGCCAGCAGTGAAGAGGGACTTCCCGGGCAGTACTTC,CASSEEGLPGQYF
TRBV19,NA,TRBJ1-1,13,NA,TGTGCCAGTAGTCCCGGTGGGGCCACTGAAGCTTTCTTT,CASSPGGATEAFF
TRBV27,NA,TRBJ2-1,15,NA,TGTGCCAGCAGTCCCTCCAACTCGGCCTACAATGAGCAGTTCTTC,CASSPSNSAYNEQFF
TRBV6-4,NA,TRBJ1-2,13,TRBD1,TGTGCCAGCAGTGACCCAGGGGGTTATGGCTACACCTTC,CASSDPGGYGYTF
TRBV11-2,NA,TRBJ2-3,16,NA,TGTGCCAGCAGCTTAGGAGGGTCAGGTCTCCTGGTGGCGCAGTATTTT,CASSLGGSGLLVAQYF
TRBV7-2,few,TRBJ2-1,15,TRBD2,TGTGCCAGCAGCATGACTAGCGGGAGGGCGCATGAGCAGTTCTTC,CASSMTSGRAHEQFF
TRBV7-6,NA,TRBJ2-7,14,NA,TGTGCCAGCACCGAAAGGGGGACCCAAGGCGAGCAGTACTTC,CASTERGTQGEQYF
TRBV27,NA,TRBJ1-1,16,TRBD1,TGTGCCAGCAGTTACGGACGAGGGACAGGGGCCACTGAAGCTTTCTTT,CASSYGRGTGATEAFF
TRBV27,NA,TRBJ2-7,16,TRBD2,TGTGCCAGCAGTTTCCTAGCGGGAGGGCCTTTTACCGAGCAGTACTTC,CASSFLAGGPFTEQYF
TRBV9,NA,TRBJ1-1,14,TRBD1,TGTGCCAGCAGCCCCGGGACAGGGAGGTTTGTGGCTTTCTTT,CASSPGTGRFVAFF
TRBV19,NA,TRBJ1-5,17,NA,TGTGCCAGTAGTATAACCGGGAGTCCTTTAAGCAATCAGCCCCAGCATTTT,CASSITGSPLSNQPQHF
TRBV5-6,NA,TRBJ2-4,16,NA,TGTGCCAGCAGCTTGACCATCCCCATAGGGTTAAACATTCAGTACTTC,CASSLTIPIGLNIQYF
TRBV9,few,TRBJ2-2,16,NA,TGTGCCAGCAACCCCCGGGCACAAACGGGCACCGGGGAGCTGTTTTTT,CASNPRAQTGTGELFF